This entry concerns a single T cell receptor beta chain. The method was immunoSEQ multiplex PCR; TCRdb's version includes in-frame clones alone and lacks a portion of them. Of about 4,400 clones in the sample, around 84% were seen once. The data are from a study of brain metastases from non-small cell lung cancer. V was cut by 1 base and J by 8 bases, with 12 bases left in between. Germline V gene sequence: CDR1 SGHTA, CDR2 FQGNSA. There are 14 residues in the CDR3. The sequencing sample was made of tumor-adjacent normal tissue. The source is a donor at least 40 years old with non-small cell lung cancer. The V call is TRBV7-2, the J call TRBJ1-3, with D unclear. The CDR3 DNA follows: TGTGCCAGCAGCTTAGAGAAAAGGGTTGACACCATATATTTT. Its translation: CASSLEKRVDTIYF.